The source of this TCR beta chain is a study of PD-1 blockade in mismatch repair-deficient tumors. Some clones are missing from TCRdb's copy, which holds only in-frame ones; the method was immunoSEQ multiplex PCR. The sample has about 14,000 clones, roughly nine tenths seen once; the top ten hold about 4.6%. Documented time point: 10-day in vitro stimulation with candidate neoantigen peptide 6. Turning to this clone: Its antigen is as yet unknown.

The starting material was cells cultured in vitro, obtained from a patient treated with pembrolizumab. This clonotype was obtained from an adult with mismatch repair-deficient cancer.

The DNA of the CDR3 is TGCGCCAGCAGCTCCGGGACAGCCTATGGCTACACCTTC. It specifies CASSSGTAYGYTF. The chain uses TRBV5-1 and TRBJ1-2; 7 bases are a match to TRBD1. This CDR3 spans 13 amino acids. Germline-derived CDR1 and CDR2 are SGHRS and YFSETQ. Trimming removed 3 bases from V and 4 bases from J; junction bases left unmatched: 3. Full variable domain (remainder filled in from reference TRBV5-1 and TRBJ1-2): KAGVTQTPRYLIKTRGQQVTLSCSPISGHRSVSWYQQTPGQGLQFLFEYFSETQRNKGNFPGRFSGRQFSNSRSEMNVSTLELGDSALYLCASSSGTAYGYTFGSGTRLTVV.